This T cell receptor beta chain was sequenced during a study of regulatory T cells in long-lasting Graves disease (dated by TCRdb to the early 2020s). Looking at the study overall: Newly diagnosed Graves' disease patients had taken antithyroid drugs for less than 3 months. Peripheral blood TCR sequencing and RNA sequencing compared persistent Graves' disease patients with newly diagnosed Graves' disease patients. The study was registered as a clinical trial and conducted in China. TCR sequencing covered approximately 13 persistent and 20 newly diagnosed Graves' disease patients, around 35 samples in total.

The trim is 4 bases for V and 4 bases for J, with a gap of 14 bases between the germline ends. Taken from the germline V gene, the CDR1 and CDR2 loops are SGHTA and FQGNSA. The CDR3 has 15 amino acids, counting the end cysteine and phenylalanine. Only the CDR3 DNA stays, 45 bases, in frame from base 1. What the authors observed across the whole study: The authors noted that the small sample size was a limitation that may lower accuracy. Persistent disease showed preferential use of TRBV28, TRBJ1-2 and TRBJ2-5, whereas newly diagnosed disease favored TRBV20-1 and TRBJ2-1. Persistent patients shared more public clonotypes among themselves (around 3,000) than newly diagnosed patients did (roughly 910). Because the primary lesion, thyroid tissue, could not be accessed, the study looked at peripheral blood alone. Persistent Graves' disease patients showed lower TCR Shannon entropy and fewer highly expanded clones than newly diagnosed patients, suggesting clonal expansion. Sequencing and analysis were limited to the TCR beta chain.

This clonotype was recorded many times. The specificity of this receptor is unknown. No per-base quality is available; no much larger clone lies one base away. Library preparation used multiplex PCR. Instrument on record: Illumina HiSeq 4000. iRepertoire HTBI primers and Arm-PCR amplification of CDR3 regions were used to construct TCR beta libraries. Before sequencing, the PCR products went through gel purification. The original methods were these. Gene usage analysis of CDR3 amino acid clonotypes relied on the approximately 68 TRBV and about 15 TRBJ segments identified across samples. COPE and FqMerger were used to merge filtered high-quality paired reads into contigs. BLAST was used to align contigs to the IMGT TRBV, TRBD and TRBJ reference genes, and CDR3 was defined following IMGT. Highly expanded clones were defined as clonotypes with a frequency above 0.1%. Shannon entropy was used to measure repertoire diversity, and the Gini coefficient was used to measure V-J evenness. Public clonotypes were defined as clonotypes shared by more than one individual. The public reads were reprocessed in TCRdb via fastp at Q25 and MiXCR, keeping in-frame beta chains. Here each entry gathers all rows of one CDR3 protein and keeps the most common genes and DNA. These V and J calls originate from TCRdb's pipeline instead of the authors' own analysis. For this sample there are 400,000 to 500,000 distinct CDR3 sequences; 15% appear just once. The top ten clonotypes cover under 9% of the sample.

The time point label here, explained by the study, means: newly diagnosed GD, antithyroid drugs for less than 3 months. For both TCR sequencing and RNA sequencing, RNA was extracted from PBMCs using TRIzol. The diagnosis of Graves' disease followed American Thyroid Association guidelines. The patients came from an endocrinology department in Xi'an, China. From each patient, about 9.7 milliliters of peripheral blood was collected into an EDTA anticoagulant tube. Ficoll Paque Plus density gradient separation was used to isolate PBMCs, and no further T cell sorting was performed. An Agilent 2100 Bioanalyzer and agarose gel were used to check RNA quality, and a NanoDrop 2000 was used to measure RNA concentration. The same data also contributed to another study, on T cells in Graves' hyperthyroidism and ophthalmopathy. Taken from the second paper: Graves' hyperthyroidism was defined as stable when no progression to ophthalmopathy occurred over 18 months of follow-up. Hyperthyroidism patients were aged 18 to 65 years and newly diagnosed, with disease duration of less than 2 months. Any patient with an uncontrolled infection, another autoimmune disease, pregnancy or lactation was excluded. Clinical symptoms, serum thyroxine and TRAb, thyroid ultrasound, and orbital computed tomography formed the basis for the diagnoses. For the first round of RT-PCR on the TCR CDR3, the HTBI primer set was used together with the Qiagen OneStep RT-PCR kit. Most expanded thyroid clonotypes (frequency above 0.001) were also found in blood, which suggests that blood repertoires may mirror thyroid immune responses. Ophthalmopathy was separated from stable hyperthyroidism by a 13 V-J signature model, with over 85% sensitivity and 81% to 82% specificity obtained in cross-validation and 80%/75% obtained in testing. During validation, the model predicted progression to ophthalmopathy a median of about 5.9 months ahead of onset, with more than 60% sensitivity and 72% to 80% specificity. To identify distinguishing TCR V-J signatures, a discovery cohort of about 100 patients was used, comprising fewer than 45 with Graves' ophthalmopathy and some 60 with stable Graves' hyperthyroidism. Whether ophthalmopathy could be predicted prospectively was tested in an independent validation cohort made up of 18 hyperthyroidism patients plus 17 patients who later progressed to ophthalmopathy. The 100 discovery patients were randomly split 7:3 into training and test sets. The study also compared thyroid tissue and blood T-cell repertoires from several Graves' hyperthyroidism patients. After blood sampling, hyperthyroidism patients were treated with methimazole at a starting dose of 30 mg daily, and ophthalmopathy patients were treated with high-dose intravenous methylprednisolone. The libraries were constructed in a second round of multiplex PCR and then size-selected and purified. Sequencing of the libraries was done on an Illumina HiSeq2000 using paired-end 100 bp reads. SOAPnuke was used to process the raw data, with reads discarded if the reads contained adapters or uncalled bases, had a mean Phred below 15, or lacked an exact constant-primer or identifier match. COPE v1.2.5 was used to merge the high-quality paired reads, and each unique nucleotide sequence was defined as a clonotype. Clonotypes were aligned to IMGT TRBV, TRBD and TRBJ reference segments using MiTCR v1.1. Only V-J combinations with frequency above 0.0001, covering about 99% of repertoires, were analysed. A TCS score was defined as the ratio of F50 (clonal expansion) to E x V (chaos), with BLOSUM62-based TCRdist applied between CDR3 peptides within each V-J. Welch's t-statistics and random forest reduced around 520 V-J features to about 12, which were used in a naive Bayes classifier (R e1071). No statistical method was used to set the sample size in advance, and investigators knew the group allocation. The paper reports TCR Vbeta CDR3 sequencing of fewer than 150 peripheral blood samples: some 44 ophthalmopathy, 70 to 85 hyperthyroidism and around 17 progressor patients.

The source is a woman between 40 and 55 years old with Graves disease. Donor details come from another sample of the same person, matched by shared clones. The chain is assembled from TRBV7-2 and TRBJ1-5, with the identity of the D gene unclear. The specimen comprised peripheral blood mononuclear cells (PBMCs), sampled at new diagnosis, from a patient treated with antithyroid drugs. The CDR3 has the sequence CASSSQIGSNQPQHF. In nucleotide form, the sequence is TGTGCCAGCAGCTCCCAAATCGGGAGTAATCAGCCCCAGCATTTT.